The following is a TCR beta chain sequence with its context. The sample originates from a study of blood T cell repertoires in COVID-19. About the research overall: Both acute and convalescent COVID-19 samples were obtained from the United States, Italy and Spain. Sources were T cells, B-cell-depleted T cells, or PBMCs; the material itself was cDNA or gDNA.

TCRdb keeps only in-frame clones here, not all; method: immunoSEQ multiplex PCR. The repertoire holds fewer than 450,000 clones, with 70% to 90% as singletons. Germline values: CDR1 SGHTS, CDR2 YDEGEE. This CDR3 contains 12 residues. The ends were cut back, 1 base at V and 10 bases at J, with 9 bases in the middle. The chain uses TRBV5-8 and TRBJ2-1; weak D call: TRBD1 (5 bases). The sequence was obtained from a woman in her fifties or sixties with COVID-19, enrolled during active disease. Sequencing was performed on peripheral blood. For the CDR3, the DNA is TGTGCCAGCAGCTTGACAGGAAGAGAGCAGTTCTTC. Translation gives CASSLTGREQFF.